The 26 T cell receptor beta chains below all came from one sample that was sequenced in a study of OX40 agonist ivuxolimab in advanced cancers. Data came from immunoSEQ multiplex PCR; TCRdb stores just in-frame clones and leaves some out. The sample has tens of thousands of clones, approximately 86% seen once; the top ten hold roughly 2.4%. The sample was CD4+ or CD8+ T cells sorted from blood, taken in a trial of the OX40 agonist ivuxolimab. The receptors come from an adult with an advanced solid tumor such as melanoma, head and neck, liver or kidney cancer.

The genes are TRBV2 and TRBJ2-1; D is unresolved. The V gene's germline CDR1 is SNHLY and CDR2 FYNNEI. The V gene lost 6 bases and the J gene lost 3 bases, with 15 bases spanning the gap. The CDR3 contains 15 residues. As DNA, the CDR3 is TGTGCCAGCAGAGTTGATCCGGACGTCTACAATGAGCAGTTCTTC. Translating gives CASRVDPDVYNEQFF.

This clone was counted between two and nine times. This sequence joins TRBV21-1 and TRBJ1-5. TRBV21-1 is termed a pseudogene. The CDR3 is made up of 11 amino acids. DNA for the CDR3: TGTGCCAGCACTGGGTATCAGCCCCAGCATTTT. This gives the protein CASTGYQPQHF.

The J gene is TRBJ2-5, the V gene TRBV7-2, with D maybe TRBD2 (5 bases). CDR1 is SGHTA and CDR2 is FQGNSA in the germline V gene. V was cut by 0 bases and J by 3 bases, with 17 bases left in between. This CDR3 has 17 amino acids. The CDR3 protein is CASSLASGGRAKETQYF. The CDR3 DNA is TGTGCCAGCAGCTTAGCGAGTGGCGGGCGGGCAAAAGAGACCCAGTACTTC. The full variable domain, completed using reference TRBV7-2 and TRBJ2-5, is GAGVSQSPSNKVTEKGKDVELRCDPISGHTALYWYRQSLGQGLEFLIYFQGNSAPDKSGLPSDRFSAERTGGSVSTLTIQRTQQEDSAVYLCASSLASGGRAKETQYFGPGTRLLVL.

This chain links TRBV7-2 with TRBJ1-2, with 7 positions matching TRBD1. With 4 bases clipped from V and 0 bases from J, the junction kept 5 bases outside the gene matches. Germline CDR1 and CDR2: SGHTA and FQGNSA. The CDR3 length is 15 residues. The CDR3: CASSSSGQTNYGYTF. CDR3 nucleotides: TGTGCCAGCAGCTCGTCGGGACAGACTAACTATGGCTACACCTTC.

In DNA form, the CDR3 reads TGTGCCTCCCGGACAGGGACGAATCAGCCCCAGCATTTT. Its protein is CASRTGTNQPQHF. The chain employs TRBV19 and TRBJ1-5; 8 nucleotides agree with TRBD1. Germline CDR1 LNHDA, CDR2 SQIVND (reference sequence). The CDR3 length is 13 residues. V dropped 11 bases and J dropped 4; count of bases not matched to a gene: 7.

This clone was detected once. DNA of the CDR3: TGCAGCGTTCTACGGACAGGGGGGACTGAAGCTTTCTTT. It specifies CSVLRTGGTEAFF. V usage is TRBV29-1 and J usage is TRBJ1-1; 10 nucleotides line up with TRBD1. Germline loops: CDR1 SQVTM, CDR2 ANQGSEA. J was trimmed by 5 bases and V by 5 bases; bases with no gene match: 5. The CDR3 runs to 13 residues.

The genes are TRBV4-3 and TRBJ2-5; 8 bases match TRBD2. The CDR3 is made up of 14 amino acids. In germline, CDR1 is LGHNA, CDR2 YSLEER. The J segment lost 5 bases and the V segment lost 3 bases, leaving 5 bases of the junction unmatched. The CDR3 bases are TGCGCCAGCAGCCAGGAGACTAGCGTGGAGACCCAGTACTTC. It is translated as CASSQETSVETQYF.

The CDR3 nucleotides are TGTGCCAGCAGTGCAGGGACAGGGCATTCACCCCTCCACTTT. Protein product: CASSAGTGHSPLHF. V and J are TRBV2 and TRBJ1-6; TRBD1 matches 9 bases. The CDR3 length is 14 residues. Germline trimming cut 4 bases from V and 8 bases from J; bases unmatched to any gene: 3. Looked up from germline, CDR1 is SNHLY and CDR2 is FYNNEI.

The chain uses TRBV18 and TRBJ2-5, with a possible D match to TRBD1 (5 bases). The CDR3 spans 15 residues. The germline gives CDR1 KGHSH, CDR2 LQKENI. The V end lost 3 bases, the J end lost 3 bases, and 14 bases lay between the germline ends. CDR3: CASSPQGGTKETQYF. In DNA form, the CDR3 reads TGTGCCAGCTCACCCCAGGGTGGTACAAAAGAGACCCAGTACTTC.

This chain uses TRBV9 with TRBJ2-1; TRBD2 agrees at 12 bases. Per germline, CDR1 SGDLS and CDR2 YYNGEE. The CDR3 is made up of 15 amino acids. J gave up 4 bases and V 3 bases, and 2 bases lay outside the gene matches. CDR3 coding DNA: TGTGCCAGCAGCGACGGACTAGCGGGGTACAATGAGCAGTTCTTC. Protein sequence: CASSDGLAGYNEQFF. Filled out from reference TRBV9 and TRBJ2-1, the complete variable domain reads DSGVTQTPKHLITATGQRVTLRCSPRSGDLSVYWYQQSLDQGLQFLIQYYNGEERAKGNILERFSAQQFPDLHSELNLSSLELGDSALYFCASSDGLAGYNEQFFGPGTRLTVL.

This chain links TRBV11-2 with TRBJ1-5; D call uncertain. The V gene's germline CDR1 is SGHAT and CDR2 FQNNGV. The CDR3 loop spans 13 amino acids. The V gene lost 0 bases and the J gene lost 1 base, with 1 base spanning the gap. The CDR3 DNA reads as TGTGCCAGCAGCTTAGAGAGCAATCAGCCCCAGCATTTT. Amino acid sequence: CASSLESNQPQHF.

J is TRBJ2-2 and V is TRBV7-2, with TRBD2 identical over 11 bases. Trimming cost V 2 bases and J 0 bases; bases outside gene matches: 2. The CDR3 is 17 residues long. Germline CDR1 is SGHTA and CDR2 is FQGNSA. The CDR3 protein is CASSLIAGGTNTGELFF. The CDR3 bases are TGTGCCAGCAGCTTAATAGCGGGGGGGACGAACACCGGGGAGCTGTTTTTT.

The chain recombines TRBV2 with TRBJ2-5; no firm D call. The J call is uncertain, as TRBJ2-7 better fits the DNA end. Looked up from germline, CDR1 is SNHLY and CDR2 is FYNNEI. This CDR3 has 13 residues. The DNA of the CDR3 is TGTGCCAGCAAGGCCTCCATGCTCTACGAGCAGTACTTC. Amino acids: CASKASMLYEQYF.

The rearrangement uses TRBV19 and TRBJ2-7; D not resolved. The CDR3 runs to 14 residues. Trimming cost V 3 bases and J 3 bases, with 12 bases left between them. Germline lookup yields CDR1 LNHDA and CDR2 SQIVND (reference sequence). CDR3: CASSIGRAVYEQYF. The CDR3 DNA follows: TGTGCCAGTAGTATTGGCCGAGCTGTCTACGAGCAGTACTTC. The full variable domain, in which reference TRBV19 and TRBJ2-7 provide the parts outside the CDR3, is DGGITQSPKYLFRKEGQNVTLSCEQNLNHDAMYWYRQDPGQGLRLIYYSQIVNDFQKGDIAEGYSVSREKKESFPLTVTSAQKNPTAFYLCASSIGRAVYEQYFGPGTRLTVT.

The chain has TRBV30 and TRBJ2-5, with TRBD1 matching 7 bases. This CDR3 has 11 amino acids. Germline V gives CDR1 GTSNPN, CDR2 SVGIG (reference sequence). The V gene end was trimmed by 5 bases and the J gene end by 3 bases; junction bases not matched to a gene: 0. DNA for the CDR3: TGTGCCTGGGGGACAGAAGAGACCCAGTACTTC. Its translation: CAWGTEETQYF.

This clone has just one count. This CDR3 reads CASSEMDTEAFF. In nucleotides, the CDR3 is TGTGCCAGCAGCGAGATGGACACTGAAGCTTTCTTT. The chain employs TRBV21-1 and TRBJ1-1. TRBV21-1 is a pseudogene. This CDR3 region has 12 residues.

The chain is built from TRBV5-1 and TRBJ1-1, with D uncertain. In germline, CDR1 is SGHRS, CDR2 YFSETQ. V dropped 4 bases and J dropped 0 bases, with 13 bases sitting between them. This CDR3 is 15 amino acids long. The CDR3 DNA sequence: TGCGCCAGCAGCCCGGATGGACTCATGAACACTGAAGCTTTCTTT. Translation gives CASSPDGLMNTEAFF.

This clone turned up a few times. CDR3 amino acids: CASSVGAGPNTEAFF. For the CDR3, the DNA is TGTGCCAGCAGCGTAGGGGCAGGACCGAACACTGAAGCTTTCTTT. This rearrangement joins TRBV9 to TRBJ1-1; D is ambiguous. V gave up 0 bases and J gave up 1 base, with 10 bases separating them. CDR1 is SGDLS and CDR2 is YYNGEE in the germline V gene. This CDR3 region has 15 residues.

V is TRBV10-3 and J is TRBJ2-3, with D uncertain. CDR3 length: 12 amino acids. CDR1 and CDR2 (germline): ENHRY, SYGVKD. V lost 3 bases and J 2 bases, leaving 3 bases between the germline ends. The CDR3 region is CAISDSTDTQYF. The CDR3 DNA reads as TGTGCCATCAGTGACTCCACAGATACGCAGTATTTT.

CDR3 coding DNA: TGTGCCAGCAGTCCGGGGGAGTCTAATCAGCCCCAGCATTTT. Its protein is CASSPGESNQPQHF. The chain combines TRBV2 with TRBJ1-5; TRBD1 is a possible D gene (5 bases). The CDR3 sequence is 14 residues long. CDR1 and CDR2 (germline): SNHLY, FYNNEI. The V gene lost 5 bases and the J gene lost 4 bases, with 12 bases spanning the gap.

This chain connects TRBV19 to TRBJ1-1, with a possible D match to TRBD1 (6 bases). V lost 7 bases and J lost 5, with 11 bases in between. The CDR3 runs 12 residues. Looked up from germline, CDR1 is LNHDA and CDR2 is SQIVND (reference sequence). The CDR3 DNA is TGTGCCAGTACAGGGGTCTGGACTGAAGCTTTCTTT. Protein: CASTGVWTEAFF. The full variable domain, with the rest looked up from reference TRBV19 and TRBJ1-1, is DGGITQSPKYLFRKEGQNVTLSCEQNLNHDAMYWYRQDPGQGLRLIYYSQIVNDFQKGDIAEGYSVSREKKESFPLTVTSAQKNPTAFYLCASTGVWTEAFFGQGTRLTVV.

This chain uses TRBV7-6 with TRBJ2-5; D unclear. Trimming removed 5 bases at V and 5 bases at J, with 9 bases between. This CDR3 region has 12 residues. CDR1 is SGHVS and CDR2 is FNYEAQ in the germline V gene. CDR3 sequence (DNA): TGTGCCAGCAGCAATCCGGTGGAGACCCAGTACTTC. Its protein product is CASSNPVETQYF.

The chain carries TRBV28 and TRBJ2-3, with D maybe TRBD2 (5 bases). Per germline, CDR1 MDHEN and CDR2 SYDVKM. The CDR3 runs 12 residues. V lost 2 bases and J lost 5, with 5 bases in between. The chain's CDR3 is CASSLAGDTQYF. In nucleotides, the CDR3 is TGTGCCAGCAGTTTAGCGGGAGATACGCAGTATTTT.

The CDR3 DNA reads TGTGCCAGCAGTGGACCCTCGACAGGAAACTACGAGCAGTACTTC. Protein: CASSGPSTGNYEQYF. The chain links TRBV6-1 to TRBJ2-5; D is possibly TRBD1 (6 bases). Matching the DNA end better, TRBJ2-7 makes the J call doubtful. This CDR3 is 15 amino acids long. From germline, CDR1 is MNHNS and CDR2 SASEGT.

V usage is TRBV6-5 and J usage is TRBJ1-6, with D maybe TRBD1 (6 bases). The CDR3 spans 15 residues. Germline V lookup: CDR1 MNHEY, CDR2 SVGAGI. V was cut by 4 bases and J by 6 bases, with 13 bases left in between. The CDR3 DNA reads as TGTGCCAGCAGTTCCCACAGGGACGGTAATTCACCCCTCCACTTT. It specifies CASSSHRDGNSPLHF.

V is TRBV4-1 and J is TRBJ1-2; D is perhaps TRBD1 (5 bases). The CDR3 loop spans 15 amino acids. Germline values: CDR1 MGHRA, CDR2 YSYEKL. V lost 0 bases to trimming and J lost 4 bases, with 12 bases between them. The CDR3 protein is CASSQERRQFYGYTF. The CDR3 DNA sequence: TGCGCCAGCAGCCAAGAGAGGAGACAGTTCTATGGCTACACCTTC.